The T cell receptor beta chain under discussion was sequenced for a study of cytomegalovirus exposure and HLA in healthy donors. Study-level information: In a previous analysis, 117 million unique TCR beta sequences were found from 170 million or so T cells. Study-level results: A missense variant in DCLRE1C was later tied to TCR beta V- and J-gene trimming. Association with HLA alleles at 0.05 false discovery rate was found for some 18,000 TCR beta sequences in a later analysis.

Amplification used 60 Vbeta primers and 13 Jbeta primers. As originally analysed: Around 10 million shared chains were among around 80 million unique TCR beta chains counted in a later analysis. Assay used: immunoSEQ multiplex PCR; TCRdb lists only in-frame clones, some missing. Clone size and V and J calls were adopted from that table, with D and trimming inferred from the DNA. The sample contains 100,000 to 150,000 clones, 79% of which appear only once. As regards this clone: Its specificity is not known.

Germline lookup yields CDR1 SGHDT and CDR2 YYEEEE. The CDR3 covers 13 residues. Trimming left V 2 bases short and J 4 bases short, with 9 bases between. Input material: PBMCs. This TCR came from a male donor in good health and CMV-seronegative. J is TRBJ1-1 and V is TRBV5-6; D is undetermined. The CDR3, as DNA: TGTGCCAGCAGCTTTCCGGGTACCACTGAAGCTTTCTTT. Residues: CASSFPGTTEAFF.